One and the same sample provided the 11 T cell receptor beta chains below, sequenced in a study of T-cell reconstitution after alpha-beta-depleted transplantation in children. The TCRbeta library incorporated unique molecular identifiers. One entry per CDR3 protein, called by TCRdb with MiXCR from the PCR reads. The repertoire holds almost 600,000 distinct CDR3 sequences, with 25% to 30% as singletons. The source was PBMCs, collected before TCRalphabeta/CD19-depleted stem cell transplant. These receptor sequences come from a boy under two years old with Wiskott-Aldrich syndrome, due to receive a stem cell transplant.

V and J are TRBV7-2 and TRBJ2-7, with TRBD1 identical over 8 bases. Germline trimming cut 6 bases from V and 7 bases from J; bases unmatched to any gene: 11. The CDR3 spans 14 residues. Germline CDR1 reads SGHTA; CDR2 reads FQGNSA. The CDR3 nucleotides read TGTGCCAGCAGATATGACAGGGGCCGTGAAGAGCAGTACTTC. It is translated as CASRYDRGREEQYF. Using reference TRBV7-2 and TRBJ2-7 for the parts outside the CDR3, the full variable domain is GAGVSQSPSNKVTEKGKDVELRCDPISGHTALYWYRQSLGQGLEFLIYFQGNSAPDKSGLPSDRFSAERTGGSVSTLTIQRTQQEDSAVYLCASRYDRGREEQYFGPGTRLTVT.

This sequence joins TRBV5-5 and TRBJ1-2; D ambiguous. The V end lost 4 bases, the J end lost 8 bases, and 15 bases lay between the germline ends. Germline assignment: CDR1 SGHKS and CDR2 YYEKEE (reference sequence). This CDR3 contains 13 residues. The CDR3 coding sequence is TGTGCCAGCAGCCCGGGCGCCCGGGAAGGCTACACCTTC. Its protein is CASSPGAREGYTF.

This clonotype was observed a handful of times. The chain has TRBV7-2 and TRBJ1-1, with no clear D. There are 13 residues in the CDR3. V shed 5 bases and J shed 0 bases, with 7 bases lying between them. CDR1 is SGHTA and CDR2 is FQGNSA in the germline V gene. This chain's CDR3 is CASSVYMNTEAFF. The CDR3 nucleotides are TGTGCCAGCAGCGTCTATATGAACACTGAAGCTTTCTTT. Drawing the rest from reference TRBV7-2 and TRBJ1-1, the complete variable domain is GAGVSQSPSNKVTEKGKDVELRCDPISGHTALYWYRQSLGQGLEFLIYFQGNSAPDKSGLPSDRFSAERTGGSVSTLTIQRTQQEDSAVYLCASSVYMNTEAFFGQGTRLTVV.

This chain links TRBV12-3 or TRBV12-4 with TRBJ1-5, with D possibly being TRBD1 (6 bases). V lost 3 bases and J lost 1, with 13 bases in between. CDR3 length: 16 residues. The CDR3 sequence is CASSLGQGRSNQPQHF. The CDR3 bases are TGTGCCAGCAGTTTGGGGCAGGGGCGGAGCAATCAGCCCCAGCATTTT.

This clonotype was counted a few times. The chain couples TRBV5-1 to TRBJ2-1; the D call may be TRBD1 or TRBD2 (5 bases each). Trimming took off 2 bases at V and 9 bases at J, with 9 bases between the two ends. The CDR3 is made up of 12 amino acids. The germline V gene has CDR1 SGHRS and CDR2 YFSETQ. CDR3 protein: CASSFFGGEQFF. The CDR3 coding sequence is TGCGCCAGCAGCTTCTTTGGGGGTGAGCAGTTCTTC.

The chain combines TRBV20-1 with TRBJ2-7; the D gene could be TRBD1 or TRBD2 (5 bases each). This CDR3 contains 13 residues. Trimming removed 5 bases at V and 0 bases at J, with 11 bases between. CDR1 and CDR2 (germline): DFQATT, SNEGSKA (reference sequence). The CDR3 sequence is CSASGRASYEQYF. The CDR3 DNA reads as TGCAGTGCTTCGGGACGAGCCTCCTACGAGCAGTACTTC.

This clonotype was detected only a few times. This chain links TRBV10-3 with TRBJ2-5; D unclear. The V end was cut by 11 bases, the J end by 3 bases, with 16 bases between. Germline lookup yields CDR1 ENHRY and CDR2 SYGVKD. The length of the CDR3 is 13 residues. CDR3 DNA: TGTGCCCTCCGAAGAGGAGTGGAAGAGACCCAGTACTTC. Encoded protein: CALRRGVEETQYF.

The J gene is TRBJ2-7, the V gene TRBV28; D gene uncertain. Trimming took off 8 bases at V and 1 base at J, with 6 bases between the two ends. This CDR3 comprises 11 residues. Germline CDR1 MDHEN, CDR2 SYDVKM. CDR3 sequence (DNA): TGTGCCAGCGACGGATCCTACGAGCAGTACTTC. This sequence encodes CASDGSYEQYF.

This clonotype appeared a few times. The chain is built from TRBV15 and TRBJ1-1; D perhaps matches TRBD1 (6 bases). The CDR3 totals 12 residues. Trimming stripped 3 bases from V and 10 bases from J, with 12 bases between. Germline CDR1 LNHNV, CDR2 YYDKDF (reference sequence). The CDR3 DNA is TGTGCCACCAGCAGGACAGGCCTCGCAGCTTTCTTT. Translated: CATSRTGLAAFF.

The chain carries TRBV12-3 or TRBV12-4 and TRBJ2-1; TRBD2 matches 14 bases. The CDR3 consists of 14 residues. With 0 bases clipped from V and 12 bases from J, the junction kept 1 base outside the gene matches. The CDR3 DNA follows: TGTGCCAGCAGTTTAGCCGGACTAGCGGGAGGGCAGTTCTTC. Translation gives CASSLAGLAGGQFF.

The gene calls are TRBV5-1 and TRBJ1-2; 8 bases align to TRBD1. CDR3 length equals 12 residues. The germline gives CDR1 SGHRS, CDR2 YFSETQ. V gave up 3 bases and J gave up 7 bases; unmatched junction bases: 2. CDR3 in amino acids: CASSSTGAGYTF. The CDR3 DNA reads TGCGCCAGCAGCTCGACAGGGGCTGGCTACACCTTC.